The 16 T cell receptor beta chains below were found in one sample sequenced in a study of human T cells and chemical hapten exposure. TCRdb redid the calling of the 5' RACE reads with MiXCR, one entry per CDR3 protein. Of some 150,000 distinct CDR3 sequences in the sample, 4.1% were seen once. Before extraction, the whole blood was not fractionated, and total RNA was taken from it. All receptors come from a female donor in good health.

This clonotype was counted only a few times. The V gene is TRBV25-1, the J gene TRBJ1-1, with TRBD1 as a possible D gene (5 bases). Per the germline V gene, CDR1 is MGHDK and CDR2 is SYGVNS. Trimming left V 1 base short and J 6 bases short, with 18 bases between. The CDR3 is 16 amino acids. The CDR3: CASSEFGREDGAEAFF. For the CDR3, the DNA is TGTGCCAGCAGTGAATTTGGCAGGGAAGACGGGGCTGAAGCTTTCTTT.

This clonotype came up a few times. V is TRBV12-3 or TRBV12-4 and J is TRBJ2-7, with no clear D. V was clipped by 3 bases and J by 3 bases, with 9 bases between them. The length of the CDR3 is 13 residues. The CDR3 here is CASSFQVGYEQYF. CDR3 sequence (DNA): TGTGCCAGCAGTTTTCAGGTTGGCTACGAGCAGTACTTC.

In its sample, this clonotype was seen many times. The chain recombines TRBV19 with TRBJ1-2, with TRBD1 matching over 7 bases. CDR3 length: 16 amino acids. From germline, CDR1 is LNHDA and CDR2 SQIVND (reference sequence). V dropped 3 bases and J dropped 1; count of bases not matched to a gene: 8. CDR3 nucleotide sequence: TGTGCCAGTAGTATCCTTCCTAACAGGGGTAACTATGGCTACACCTTC. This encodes CASSILPNRGNYGYTF.

Here the CDR3 reads CASSFGNRGSGANVLTF. The CDR3 nucleotides are TGTGCCAGCAGCTTTGGGAACAGGGGGTCTGGGGCCAACGTCCTGACTTTC. The V and J genes are TRBV5-6 and TRBJ2-6; TRBD1 agrees at 8 bases. The V gene end was trimmed by 2 bases and the J gene end by 1 base; junction bases not matched to a gene: 5. Germline V gene sequence: CDR1 SGHDT, CDR2 YYEEEE. The CDR3 is 17 residues long.

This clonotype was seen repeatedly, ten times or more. CDR3 in amino acids: CATSGRRGRGSYNEQFF. The DNA of the CDR3 is TGTGCCACCAGTGGAAGACGGGGGCGGGGCTCCTACAATGAGCAGTTCTTC. This chain links TRBV24-1 with TRBJ2-1, with D perhaps matching TRBD1 or TRBD2 (6 bases each). Trimming left V 5 bases short and J 0 bases short, with 16 bases between. The V gene's germline CDR1 is KGHDR and CDR2 SFDVKD. This CDR3 spans 17 amino acids.

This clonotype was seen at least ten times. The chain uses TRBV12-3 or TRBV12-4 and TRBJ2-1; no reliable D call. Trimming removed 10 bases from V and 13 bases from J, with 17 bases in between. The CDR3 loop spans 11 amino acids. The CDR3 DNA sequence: TGTGCCACCACAATCAGCGTGAATCAGTTCTTC. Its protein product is CATTISVNQFF.

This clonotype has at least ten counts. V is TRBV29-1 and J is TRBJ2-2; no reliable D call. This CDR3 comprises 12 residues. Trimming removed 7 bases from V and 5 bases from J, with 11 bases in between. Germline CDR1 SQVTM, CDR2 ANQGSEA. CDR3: CSAGIGTGELFF. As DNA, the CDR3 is TGCAGCGCAGGTATCGGGACCGGGGAGCTGTTTTTT.

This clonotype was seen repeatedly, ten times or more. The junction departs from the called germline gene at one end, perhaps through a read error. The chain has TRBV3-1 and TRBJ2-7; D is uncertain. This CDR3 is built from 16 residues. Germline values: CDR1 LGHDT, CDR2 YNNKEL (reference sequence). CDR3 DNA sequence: TGTGCCAGCAGCCAAGGCCCATCGCCCCTCTCCTCCGAGCAGTACTTC. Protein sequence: CASSQGPSPLSSEQYF.

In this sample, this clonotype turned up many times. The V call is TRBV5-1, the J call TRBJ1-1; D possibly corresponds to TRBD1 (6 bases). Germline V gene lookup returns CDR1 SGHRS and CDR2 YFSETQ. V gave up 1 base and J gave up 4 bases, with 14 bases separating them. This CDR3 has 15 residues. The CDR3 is CASSLQGLAGTEAFF. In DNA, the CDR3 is TGCGCCAGCAGCTTGCAGGGGTTGGCGGGCACTGAAGCTTTCTTT.

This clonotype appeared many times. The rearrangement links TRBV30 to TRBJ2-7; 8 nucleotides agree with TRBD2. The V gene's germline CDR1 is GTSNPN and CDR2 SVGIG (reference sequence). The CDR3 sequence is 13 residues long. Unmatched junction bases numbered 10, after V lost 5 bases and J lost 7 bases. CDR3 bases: TGTGCCTGGGACACGGGAGGGAGGAGTGAGCAGTACTTC. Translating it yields CAWDTGGRSEQYF.

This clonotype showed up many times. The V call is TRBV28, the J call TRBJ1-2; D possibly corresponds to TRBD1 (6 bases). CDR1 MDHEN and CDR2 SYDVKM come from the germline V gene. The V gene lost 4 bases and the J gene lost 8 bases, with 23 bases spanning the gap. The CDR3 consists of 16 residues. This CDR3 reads CASSYPSRQAGQGYTF. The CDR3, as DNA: TGTGCCAGCAGTTACCCCTCCCGACAGGCTGGGCAAGGCTACACCTTC.

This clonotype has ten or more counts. The CDR3 reads CASSSSPTAVQPQHF. CDR3 in DNA: TGTGCCAGCTCTAGTAGTCCCACGGCGGTTCAGCCCCAGCATTTT. The chain carries TRBV12-3 or TRBV12-4 and TRBJ1-5; the D is unclear. Trimming removed 8 bases from V and 6 bases from J, with 20 bases in between. The CDR3 runs to 15 residues.

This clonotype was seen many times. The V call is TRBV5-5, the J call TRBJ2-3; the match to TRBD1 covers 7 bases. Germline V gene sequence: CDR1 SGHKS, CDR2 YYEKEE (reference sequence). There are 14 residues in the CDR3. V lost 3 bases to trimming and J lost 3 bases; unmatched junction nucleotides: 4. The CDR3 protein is CASSSDRITDTQYF. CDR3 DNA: TGTGCCAGCAGCTCGGACAGGATTACAGATACGCAGTATTTT.

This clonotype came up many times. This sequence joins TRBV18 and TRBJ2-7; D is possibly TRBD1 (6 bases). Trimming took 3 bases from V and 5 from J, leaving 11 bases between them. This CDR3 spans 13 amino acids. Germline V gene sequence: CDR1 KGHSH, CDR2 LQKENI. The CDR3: CASSPGTGNEQYF. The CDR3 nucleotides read TGTGCCAGCTCACCTGGAACAGGGAACGAGCAGTACTTC.

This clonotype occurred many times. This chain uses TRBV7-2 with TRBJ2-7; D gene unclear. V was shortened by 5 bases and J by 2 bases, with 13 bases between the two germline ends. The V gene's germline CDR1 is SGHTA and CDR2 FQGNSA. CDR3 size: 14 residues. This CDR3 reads CASSIPTVTYEQYF. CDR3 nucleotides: TGTGCCAGCAGCATACCGACGGTCACCTACGAGCAGTACTTC.

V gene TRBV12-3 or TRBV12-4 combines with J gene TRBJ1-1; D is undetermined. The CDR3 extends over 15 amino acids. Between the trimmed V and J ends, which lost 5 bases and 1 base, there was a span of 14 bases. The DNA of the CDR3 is TGTGCCAGCAGTCTCAAGTTAAGATGGAACACTGAAGCTTTCTTT. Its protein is CASSLKLRWNTEAFF.